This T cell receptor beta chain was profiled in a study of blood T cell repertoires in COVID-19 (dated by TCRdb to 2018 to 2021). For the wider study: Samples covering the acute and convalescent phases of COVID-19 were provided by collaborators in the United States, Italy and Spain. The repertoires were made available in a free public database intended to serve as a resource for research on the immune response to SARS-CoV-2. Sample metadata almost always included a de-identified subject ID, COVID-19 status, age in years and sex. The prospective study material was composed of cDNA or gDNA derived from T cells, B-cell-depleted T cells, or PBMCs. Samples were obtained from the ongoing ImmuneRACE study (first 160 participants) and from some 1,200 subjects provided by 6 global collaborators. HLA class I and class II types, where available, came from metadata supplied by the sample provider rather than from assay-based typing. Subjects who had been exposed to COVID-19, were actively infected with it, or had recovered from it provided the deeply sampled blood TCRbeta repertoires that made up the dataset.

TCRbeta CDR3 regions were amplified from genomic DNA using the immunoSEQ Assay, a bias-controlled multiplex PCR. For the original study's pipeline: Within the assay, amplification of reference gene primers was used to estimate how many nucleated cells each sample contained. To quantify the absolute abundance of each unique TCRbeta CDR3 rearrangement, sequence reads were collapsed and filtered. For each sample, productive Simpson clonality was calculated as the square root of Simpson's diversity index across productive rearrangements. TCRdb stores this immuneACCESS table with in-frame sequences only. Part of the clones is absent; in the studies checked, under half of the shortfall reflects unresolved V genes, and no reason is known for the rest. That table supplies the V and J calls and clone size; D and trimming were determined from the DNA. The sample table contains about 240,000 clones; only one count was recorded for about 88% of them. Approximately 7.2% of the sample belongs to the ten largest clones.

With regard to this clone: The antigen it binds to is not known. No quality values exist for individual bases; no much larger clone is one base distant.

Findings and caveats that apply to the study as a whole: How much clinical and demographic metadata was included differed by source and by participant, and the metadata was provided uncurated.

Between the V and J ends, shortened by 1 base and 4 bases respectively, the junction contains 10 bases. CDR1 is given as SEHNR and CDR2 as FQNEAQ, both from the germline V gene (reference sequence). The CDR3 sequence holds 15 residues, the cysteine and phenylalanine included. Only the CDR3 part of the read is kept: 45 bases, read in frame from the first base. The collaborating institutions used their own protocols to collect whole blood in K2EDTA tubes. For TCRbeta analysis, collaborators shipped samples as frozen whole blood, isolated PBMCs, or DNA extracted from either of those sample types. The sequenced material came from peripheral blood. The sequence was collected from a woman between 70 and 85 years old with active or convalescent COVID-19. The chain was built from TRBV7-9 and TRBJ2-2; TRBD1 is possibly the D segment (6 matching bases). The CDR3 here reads CASSLVDSSTGELFF. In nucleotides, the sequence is TGTGCCAGCAGCTTAGTGGACAGTTCCACCGGGGAGCTGTTTTTT. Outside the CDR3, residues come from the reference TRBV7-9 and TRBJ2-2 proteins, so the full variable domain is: DTGVSQNPRHKITKRGQNVTFRCDPISEHNRLYWYRQTLGQGPEFLTYFQNEAQLEKSRLLSDRFSAERPKGSFSTLEIQRTEQGDSAMYLCASSLVDSSTGELFFGEGSRLTVL.